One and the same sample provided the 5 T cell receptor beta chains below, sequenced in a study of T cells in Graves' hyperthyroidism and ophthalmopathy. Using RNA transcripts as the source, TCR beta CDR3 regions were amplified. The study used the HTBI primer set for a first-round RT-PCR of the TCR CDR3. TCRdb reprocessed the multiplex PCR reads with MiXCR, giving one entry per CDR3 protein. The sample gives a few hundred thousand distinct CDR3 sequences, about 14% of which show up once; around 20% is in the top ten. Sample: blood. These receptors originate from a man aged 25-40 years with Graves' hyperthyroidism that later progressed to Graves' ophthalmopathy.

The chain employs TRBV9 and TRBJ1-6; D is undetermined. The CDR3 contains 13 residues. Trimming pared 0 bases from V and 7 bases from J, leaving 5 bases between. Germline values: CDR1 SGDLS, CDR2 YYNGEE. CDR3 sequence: CASSVVGNSPLHF. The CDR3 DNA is TGTGCCAGCAGCGTAGTGGGGAATTCACCCCTCCACTTT.

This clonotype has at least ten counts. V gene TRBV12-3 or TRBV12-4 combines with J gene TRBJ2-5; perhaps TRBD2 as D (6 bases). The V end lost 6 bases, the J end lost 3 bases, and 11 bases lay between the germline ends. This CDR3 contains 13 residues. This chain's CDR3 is CASSPRGKETQYF. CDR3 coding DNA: TGTGCCAGCAGCCCTCGGGGGAAAGAGACCCAGTACTTC.

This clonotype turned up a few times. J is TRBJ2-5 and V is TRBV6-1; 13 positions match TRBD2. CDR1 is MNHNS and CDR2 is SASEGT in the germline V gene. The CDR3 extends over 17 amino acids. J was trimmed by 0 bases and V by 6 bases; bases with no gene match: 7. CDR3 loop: CASSSTSGGTYQETQYF. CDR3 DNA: TGTGCCAGCAGCTCGACTAGCGGGGGGACGTACCAAGAGACCCAGTACTTC.

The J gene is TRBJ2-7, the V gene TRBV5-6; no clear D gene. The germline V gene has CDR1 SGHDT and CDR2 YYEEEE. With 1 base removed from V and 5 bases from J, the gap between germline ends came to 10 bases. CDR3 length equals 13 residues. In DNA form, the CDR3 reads TGTGCCAGCAGCTTGTCTGGGATCCACGAGCAGTACTTC. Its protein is CASSLSGIHEQYF.

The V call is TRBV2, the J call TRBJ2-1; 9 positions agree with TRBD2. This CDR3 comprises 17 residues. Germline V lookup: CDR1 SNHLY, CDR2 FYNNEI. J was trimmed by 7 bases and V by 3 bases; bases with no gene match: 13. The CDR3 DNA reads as TGTGCCAGCAGTGAGAAGGTAGCGGGGGCAGTCAGAAATGAGCAGTTCTTC. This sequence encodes CASSEKVAGAVRNEQFF.